This T cell receptor (beta chain) was profiled in a study of blood T cell repertoires in COVID-19. Using immunoSEQ multiplex PCR, the repertoire was profiled, and TCRdb retains in-frame clones only, with some absent. The sample holds roughly 250,000 clones; about 91% are singletons and the top ten take approximately 2.4%. CDR3 length equals 11 residues. Deletions cut 3 bases from V and 5 bases from J, with 7 bases between. Germline V lookup: CDR1 SQVTM, CDR2 ANQGSEA. This TCR was sampled from a woman younger than 45 with acute COVID-19. The J gene is TRBJ1-1, the V gene TRBV29-1, with D tentatively TRBD1 (5 bases). The specimen was PBMCs or T cells enriched from blood (not recorded which). Here the CDR3 DNA reads TGCAGCGTTGATGGGGGGACTGAAGCTTTCTTT. Translating gives CSVDGGTEAFF.